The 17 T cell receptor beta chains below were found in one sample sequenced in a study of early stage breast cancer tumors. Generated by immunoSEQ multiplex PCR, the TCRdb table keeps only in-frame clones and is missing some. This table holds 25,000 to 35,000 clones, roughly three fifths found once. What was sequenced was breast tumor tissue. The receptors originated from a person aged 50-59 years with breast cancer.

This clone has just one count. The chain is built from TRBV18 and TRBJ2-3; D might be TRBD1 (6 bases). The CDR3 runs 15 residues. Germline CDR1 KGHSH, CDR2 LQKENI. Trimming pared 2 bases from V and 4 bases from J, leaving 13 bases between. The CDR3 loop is CASSPSQGYPDTQYF. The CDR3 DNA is TGTGCCAGCTCACCATCACAGGGTTATCCAGATACGCAGTATTTT.

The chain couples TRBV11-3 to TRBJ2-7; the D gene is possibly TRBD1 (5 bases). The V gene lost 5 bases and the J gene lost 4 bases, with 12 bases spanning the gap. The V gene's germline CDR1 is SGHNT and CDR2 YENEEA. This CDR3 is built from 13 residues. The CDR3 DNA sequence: TGTGCCAGCAGCCCTGGCAGGGTGTACGAGCAGTACTTC. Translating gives CASSPGRVYEQYF.

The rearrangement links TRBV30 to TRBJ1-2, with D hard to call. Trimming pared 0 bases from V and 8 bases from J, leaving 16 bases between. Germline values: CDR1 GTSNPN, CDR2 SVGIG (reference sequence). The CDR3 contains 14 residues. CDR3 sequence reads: CAWSVLGRESGYTF. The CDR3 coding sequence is TGTGCCTGGAGTGTACTTGGCCGAGAGTCGGGCTACACCTTC.

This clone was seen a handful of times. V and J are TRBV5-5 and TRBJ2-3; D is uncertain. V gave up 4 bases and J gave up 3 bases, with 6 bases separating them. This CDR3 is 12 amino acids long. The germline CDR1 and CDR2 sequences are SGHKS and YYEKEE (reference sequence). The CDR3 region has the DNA TGTGCCAGCAGCCCCTATACAGATACGCAGTATTTT. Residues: CASSPYTDTQYF.

CDR3 nucleotides: TGTGCCAGCACTAAAGCCGGGCTAGCGGGAGGAGGCACCGGGGAGCTGTTTTTT. This translates into CASTKAGLAGGGTGELFF. The chain joins TRBV6-1 to TRBJ2-2, with 11 positions matching TRBD2. Germline trimming cut 7 bases from V and 4 bases from J; bases unmatched to any gene: 14. Germline assignment: CDR1 MNHNS and CDR2 SASEGT. CDR3 size: 18 residues.

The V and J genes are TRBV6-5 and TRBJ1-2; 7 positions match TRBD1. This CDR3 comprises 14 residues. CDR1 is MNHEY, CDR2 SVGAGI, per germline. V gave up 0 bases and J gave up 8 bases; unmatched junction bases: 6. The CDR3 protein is CASSYSSQGEGYTF. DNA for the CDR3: TGTGCCAGCAGTTACTCGTCGCAGGGGGAAGGCTACACCTTC.

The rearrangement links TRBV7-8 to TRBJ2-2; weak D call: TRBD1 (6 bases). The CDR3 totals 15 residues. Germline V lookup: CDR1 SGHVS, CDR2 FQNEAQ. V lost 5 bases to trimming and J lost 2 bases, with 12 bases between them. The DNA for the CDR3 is TGTGCCAGCAGCCCTCGGACAGTTAACACCGGGGAGCTGTTTTTT. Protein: CASSPRTVNTGELFF. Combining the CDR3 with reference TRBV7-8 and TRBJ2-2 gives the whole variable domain GAGVSQSPRYKVAKRGQDVALRCDPISGHVSLFWYQQALGQGPEFLTYFQNEAQLDKSGLPSDRFFAERPEGSVSTLKIQRTQQEDSAVYLCASSPRTVNTGELFFGEGSRLTVL.

The CDR3 spells CASSSGWYYGYTF. The CDR3, as DNA: TGTGCCAGCAGCAGTGGTTGGTACTATGGCTACACCTTC. The chain employs TRBV5-4 and TRBJ1-2; the D is unclear. CDR3 length: 13 amino acids. In germline, CDR1 is SGHNT, CDR2 YYREEE (reference sequence). V lost 4 bases to trimming and J lost 3 bases, with 10 bases between them.

CDR3 sequence reads: CASSVGTGGTNEKLFF. The CDR3 nucleotides are TGTGCCAGCAGCGTCGGGACAGGGGGAACTAATGAAAAACTGTTTTTT. The chain combines TRBV9 with TRBJ1-4; 11 bases match TRBD1. Germline-derived CDR1 and CDR2 are SGDLS and YYNGEE. V lost 2 bases and J lost 1; bases outside the gene matches: 1. CDR3 size: 16 residues. Using reference TRBV9 and TRBJ1-4 for the parts outside the CDR3, the full variable domain is DSGVTQTPKHLITATGQRVTLRCSPRSGDLSVYWYQQSLDQGLQFLIQYYNGEERAKGNILERFSAQQFPDLHSELNLSSLELGDSALYFCASSVGTGGTNEKLFFGSGTQLSVL.

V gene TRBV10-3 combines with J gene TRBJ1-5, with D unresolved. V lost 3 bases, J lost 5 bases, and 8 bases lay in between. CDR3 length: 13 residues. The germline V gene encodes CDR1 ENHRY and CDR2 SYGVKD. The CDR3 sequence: CAISDDRDQPQHF. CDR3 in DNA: TGTGCCATCAGTGATGACCGGGATCAGCCCCAGCATTTT.

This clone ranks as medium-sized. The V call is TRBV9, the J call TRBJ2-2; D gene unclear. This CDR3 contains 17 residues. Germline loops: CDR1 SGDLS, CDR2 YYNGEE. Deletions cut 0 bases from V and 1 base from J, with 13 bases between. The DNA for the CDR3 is TGTGCCAGCAGCGTAGAGGCCAGAATGGGGAACACCGGGGAGCTGTTTTTT. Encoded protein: CASSVEARMGNTGELFF.

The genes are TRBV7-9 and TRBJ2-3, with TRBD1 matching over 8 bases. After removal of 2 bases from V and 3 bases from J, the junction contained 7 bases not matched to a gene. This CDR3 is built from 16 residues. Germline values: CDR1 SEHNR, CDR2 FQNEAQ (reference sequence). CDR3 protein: CASSLFSGGQTDTQYF. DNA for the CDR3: TGTGCCAGCAGCTTATTTTCAGGGGGCCAGACAGATACGCAGTATTTT. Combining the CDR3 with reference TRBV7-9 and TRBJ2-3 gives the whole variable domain DTGVSQNPRHKITKRGQNVTFRCDPISEHNRLYWYRQTLGQGPEFLTYFQNEAQLEKSRLLSDRFSAERPKGSFSTLEIQRTEQGDSAMYLCASSLFSGGQTDTQYFGPGTRLTVL.

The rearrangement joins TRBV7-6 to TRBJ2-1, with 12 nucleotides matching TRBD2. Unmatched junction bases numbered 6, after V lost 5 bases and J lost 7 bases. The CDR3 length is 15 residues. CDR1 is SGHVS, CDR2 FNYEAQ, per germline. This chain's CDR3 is CASSPTSGRWNEQFF. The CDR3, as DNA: TGTGCCAGCAGCCCTACTAGCGGGAGGTGGAATGAGCAGTTCTTC.

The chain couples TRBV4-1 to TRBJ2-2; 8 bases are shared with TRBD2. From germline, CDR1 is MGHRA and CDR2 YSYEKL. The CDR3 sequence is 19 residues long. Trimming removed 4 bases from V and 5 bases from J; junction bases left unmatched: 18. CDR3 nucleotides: TGCGCCAGCAGCCGACTACTAGCGGACTTTATAGGGTGGACCGGGGAGCTGTTTTTT. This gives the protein CASSRLLADFIGWTGELFF.

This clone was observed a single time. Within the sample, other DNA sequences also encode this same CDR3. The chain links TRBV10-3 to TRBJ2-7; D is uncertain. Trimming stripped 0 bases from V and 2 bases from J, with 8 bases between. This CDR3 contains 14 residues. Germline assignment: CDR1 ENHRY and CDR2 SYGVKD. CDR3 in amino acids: CAISESGRPYEQYF. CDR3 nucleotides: TGTGCCATCAGTGAGTCTGGCAGACCCTACGAGCAGTACTTC.

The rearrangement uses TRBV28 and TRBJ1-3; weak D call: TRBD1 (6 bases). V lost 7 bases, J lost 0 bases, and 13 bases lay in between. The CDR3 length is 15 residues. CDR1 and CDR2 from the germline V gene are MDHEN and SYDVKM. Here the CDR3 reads CASNLGQSSGNTIYF. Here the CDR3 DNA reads TGTGCCAGCAACCTAGGACAGTCCTCTGGAAACACCATATATTTT.

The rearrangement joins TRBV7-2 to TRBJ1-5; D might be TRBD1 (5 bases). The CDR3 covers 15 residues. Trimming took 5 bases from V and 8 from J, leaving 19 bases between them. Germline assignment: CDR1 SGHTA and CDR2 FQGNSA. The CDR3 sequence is CASSPSGTGIKPQHF. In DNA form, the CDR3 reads TGTGCCAGCAGCCCCTCTGGGACCGGTATTAAGCCCCAGCATTTT.